This TCR beta chain stems from a study of cytomegalovirus exposure and HLA in healthy donors. Overall study results and limits: Common viral pathogens (according to a later analysis) appeared linked to several of the most significant clusters.

Primers: 60 Vbeta forward and 13 Jbeta reverse. Data came from immunoSEQ multiplex PCR; TCRdb stores just in-frame clones and leaves some out. The sample yields some 150,000 clones, roughly nine tenths seen once. V was cut by 4 bases and J by 2 bases, with 11 bases left in between. The CDR3 covers 13 residues. Germline CDR1 and CDR2: SQVTM and ANQGSEA. A remark on this clone: The target antigen is unknown.

V and J are TRBV29-1 and TRBJ1-1; D possibly corresponds to TRBD1 (5 bases). The source is a woman aged 30 to 39 in good health and CMV-seronegative. What was sequenced was PBMCs. CDR3 in amino acids: CSVAGRANTEAFF. In DNA, the CDR3 is TGCAGCGTTGCTGGCAGGGCCAACACTGAAGCTTTCTTT.